Each of the 10 T cell receptor beta chains below was sequenced from the same sample in a study of T cell responses to AZD1222 COVID-19 vaccine (dated by TCRdb to about 2021). The library came from the immunoSEQ multiplex PCR assay. Here the immuneACCESS table is served through TCRdb, limited to in-frame sequences with V and J called. Missing clones are a known gap in these copies; in checked studies unresolved V genes cover under half, and the rest lacks a known reason. For this sample the table gives around 120,000 clones, of which approximately 90% were detected only once. Roughly 10% of the sample lies in the top ten. The sample's time point, from its label and the paper: baseline before first vaccination. Read against the paper, the sample's treatment or condition label means: meningococcal conjugate vaccine given as trial control. Sample: peripheral blood, taken on day 0 of MenACWY control vaccination. The receptors come from an adult in good health.

The chain has TRBV20-1 and TRBJ2-7; D may be TRBD1 or TRBD2 (7 bases each). This CDR3 has 13 amino acids. Deletions cut 3 bases from V and 3 bases from J, with 12 bases between. Germline CDR1 and CDR2: DFQATT and SNEGSKA (reference sequence). The CDR3 spells CSASGRGGYEQYF. The CDR3 bases are TGCAGTGCTAGTGGCAGGGGGGGCTACGAGCAGTACTTC.

V usage is TRBV29-1 and J usage is TRBJ2-3, with TRBD2 identical over 7 bases. Germline V gene lookup returns CDR1 SQVTM and CDR2 ANQGSEA. The CDR3 contains 14 residues. After removal of 7 bases from V and 1 base from J, the junction contained 8 bases not matched to a gene. The CDR3 DNA follows: TGCAGCGGTGGAGCGGGGCCGGGCACAGATACGCAGTATTTT. Translation gives CSGGAGPGTDTQYF.

This rearrangement joins TRBV7-9 to TRBJ1-2, with a weak D call TRBD1 (5 bases). Germline-derived CDR1 and CDR2 are SEHNR and FQNEAQ (reference sequence). V was clipped by 8 bases and J by 4 bases, with 11 bases between them. CDR3 length: 12 residues. CDR3 nucleotide sequence: TGTGCCAGCCGAACGACAGTCTATGGCTACACCTTC. Translated: CASRTTVYGYTF.

In this sample, this clone turned up a few times. This chain uses TRBV9 with TRBJ1-1, with unresolved D. V gave up 3 bases and J gave up 8 bases, with 11 bases separating them. CDR3 size: 12 residues. Germline V lookup: CDR1 SGDLS, CDR2 YYNGEE. CDR3 residues: CASSALLGEAFF. The CDR3, as DNA: TGTGCCAGCAGCGCCCTTTTGGGGGAAGCTTTCTTT.

The chain joins TRBV10-3 to TRBJ2-5, with 10 bases fitting TRBD2. CDR3 length equals 14 residues. Germline CDR1 reads ENHRY; CDR2 reads SYGVKD. V dropped 7 bases and J dropped 2; count of bases not matched to a gene: 4. CDR3 protein: CAITALAGQETQYF. DNA of the CDR3: TGTGCCATCACTGCACTAGCGGGACAAGAGACCCAGTACTTC.

V gene TRBV18 combines with J gene TRBJ1-4; D gene ambiguous. The V gene's germline CDR1 is KGHSH and CDR2 LQKENI. CDR3 length equals 13 residues. The V and J ends lost 4 bases and 4 bases respectively, with 7 bases between them. CDR3 nucleotides: TGTGCCAGCTCACGGGGTAATAATGAAAAACTGTTTTTT. Protein product: CASSRGNNEKLFF.

This clone is a singleton in its sample. This chain connects TRBV12-3 or TRBV12-4 to TRBJ2-7; D is unclear. Trimming pared 1 base from V and 3 bases from J, leaving 7 bases between. This CDR3 region has 13 residues. CDR3 protein: CASSLVWGYEQYF. The CDR3 DNA follows: TGTGCCAGCAGTTTAGTCTGGGGCTACGAGCAGTACTTC.

V and J are TRBV5-1 and TRBJ2-4, with 7 bases that match TRBD1. CDR3 length equals 15 residues. Germline V CDR1 and CDR2: SGHRS, YFSETQ. Unmatched junction bases numbered 2, after V lost 2 bases and J lost 0 bases. The CDR3 protein is CASSLDRVAKNIQYF. DNA of the CDR3: TGCGCCAGCAGCTTAGACAGGGTAGCCAAAAACATTCAGTACTTC.

V and J are TRBV5-4 and TRBJ1-2, with D possibly TRBD1 on 5 matching bases. CDR1 SGHNT and CDR2 YYREEE come from the germline V gene (reference sequence). V gave up 6 bases and J gave up 8 bases, with 20 bases separating them. The CDR3 runs to 14 residues. CDR3 nucleotide sequence: TGTGCCAGCACGAGGACTGGATCGGGGGACGGCTACACCTTC. The encoded protein is CASTRTGSGDGYTF.

The chain uses TRBV11-2 and TRBJ2-1; tentative D call: TRBD2 (6 bases). V shed 7 bases and J shed 2 bases, with 15 bases lying between them. Germline-derived CDR1 and CDR2 are SGHAT and FQNNGV. There are 15 residues in the CDR3. The CDR3 here is CASTPGRPAYNEQFF. CDR3 DNA: TGTGCCAGCACCCCGGGGAGGCCCGCCTACAATGAGCAGTTCTTC.